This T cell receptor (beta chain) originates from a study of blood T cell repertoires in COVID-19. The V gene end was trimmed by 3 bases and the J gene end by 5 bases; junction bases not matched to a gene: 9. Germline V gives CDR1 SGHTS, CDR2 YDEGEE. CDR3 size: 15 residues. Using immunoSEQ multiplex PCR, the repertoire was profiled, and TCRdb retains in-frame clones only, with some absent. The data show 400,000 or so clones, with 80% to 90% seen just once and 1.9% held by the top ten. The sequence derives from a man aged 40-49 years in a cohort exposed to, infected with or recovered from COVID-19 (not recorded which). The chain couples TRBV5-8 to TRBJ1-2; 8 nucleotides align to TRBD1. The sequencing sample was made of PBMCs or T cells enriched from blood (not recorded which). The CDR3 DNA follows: TGTGCCAGCAGCTCTCCGGGACAGGTCGGATATGGCTACACCTTC. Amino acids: CASSSPGQVGYGYTF.